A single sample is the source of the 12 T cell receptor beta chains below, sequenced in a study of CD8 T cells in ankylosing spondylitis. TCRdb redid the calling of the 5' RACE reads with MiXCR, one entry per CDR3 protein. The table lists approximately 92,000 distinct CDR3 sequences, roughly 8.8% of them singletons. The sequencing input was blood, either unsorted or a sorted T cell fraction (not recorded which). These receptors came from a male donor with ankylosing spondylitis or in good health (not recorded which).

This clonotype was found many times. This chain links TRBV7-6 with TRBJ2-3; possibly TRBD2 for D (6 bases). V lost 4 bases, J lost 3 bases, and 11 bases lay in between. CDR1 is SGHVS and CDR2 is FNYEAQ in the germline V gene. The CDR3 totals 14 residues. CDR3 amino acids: CASSWDGGTDTQYF. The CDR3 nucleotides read TGTGCCAGCAGCTGGGATGGGGGGACAGATACGCAGTATTTT.

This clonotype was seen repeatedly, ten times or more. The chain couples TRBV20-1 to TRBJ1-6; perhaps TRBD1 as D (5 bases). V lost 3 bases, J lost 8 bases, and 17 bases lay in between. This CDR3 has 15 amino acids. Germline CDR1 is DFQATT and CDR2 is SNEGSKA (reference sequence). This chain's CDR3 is CSASAGGRNYSPLHF. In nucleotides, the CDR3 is TGCAGTGCTAGTGCCGGGGGACGAAATTATTCACCCCTCCACTTT.

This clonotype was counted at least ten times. The DNA of the CDR3 is TGTGCCAGCAGCCCTTACATTACAGATACGCAGTATTTT. Amino acid sequence: CASSPYITDTQYF. The rearrangement joins TRBV7-3 to TRBJ2-3; the D is unclear. The CDR3 totals 13 residues. CDR1 and CDR2 from the germline V gene are SGHTA and FQGTGA. V lost 5 bases to trimming and J lost 3 bases, with 9 bases between them. Using reference TRBV7-3 and TRBJ2-3 for the parts outside the CDR3, the full variable domain is GAGVSQTPSNKVTEKGKYVELRCDPISGHTALYWYRQSLGQGPEFLIYFQGTGAADDSGLPNDRFFAVRPEGSVSTLKIQRTERGDSAVYLCASSPYITDTQYFGPGTRLTVL.

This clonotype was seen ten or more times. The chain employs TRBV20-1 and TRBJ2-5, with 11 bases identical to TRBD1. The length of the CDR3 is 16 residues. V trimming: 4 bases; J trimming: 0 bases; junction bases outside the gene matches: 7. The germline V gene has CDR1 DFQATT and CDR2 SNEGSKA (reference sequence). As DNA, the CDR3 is TGCAGTGCTAAAATCCGGGACAGGGGGTACCAAGAGACCCAGTACTTC. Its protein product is CSAKIRDRGYQETQYF.

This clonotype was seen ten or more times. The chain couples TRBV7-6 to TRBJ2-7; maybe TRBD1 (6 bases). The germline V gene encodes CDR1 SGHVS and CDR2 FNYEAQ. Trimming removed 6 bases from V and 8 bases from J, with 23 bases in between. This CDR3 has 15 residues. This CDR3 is CASRRQVGKVGKQYF. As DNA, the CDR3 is TGTGCCAGCAGGAGACAGGTTGGAAAGGTCGGGAAGCAGTACTTC.

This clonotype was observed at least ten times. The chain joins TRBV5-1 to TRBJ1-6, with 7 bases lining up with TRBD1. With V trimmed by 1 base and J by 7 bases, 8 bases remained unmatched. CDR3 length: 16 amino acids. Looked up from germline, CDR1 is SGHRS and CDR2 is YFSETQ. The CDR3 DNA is TGCGCCAGCAGCTTGTTTTTAGGACAGGACAATTCACCCCTCCACTTT. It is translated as CASSLFLGQDNSPLHF. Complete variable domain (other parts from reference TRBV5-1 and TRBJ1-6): KAGVTQTPRYLIKTRGQQVTLSCSPISGHRSVSWYQQTPGQGLQFLFEYFSETQRNKGNFPGRFSGRQFSNSRSEMNVSTLELGDSALYLCASSLFLGQDNSPLHFGNGTRLTVT.

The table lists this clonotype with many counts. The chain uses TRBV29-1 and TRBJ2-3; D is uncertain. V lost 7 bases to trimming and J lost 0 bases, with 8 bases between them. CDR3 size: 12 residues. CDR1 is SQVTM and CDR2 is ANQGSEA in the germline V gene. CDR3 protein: CSGVDSTDTQYF. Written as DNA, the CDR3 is TGCAGCGGTGTGGACAGCACAGATACGCAGTATTTT.

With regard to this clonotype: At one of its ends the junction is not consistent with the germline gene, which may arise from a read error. The CDR3 region has the DNA TGTGCCAGTAGTTTAGTCGGGCGTCAAGAGACCCTGTACTTC. It is translated as CASSLVGRQETLYF. The V gene is TRBV19, the J gene TRBJ2-5; D remains unclear. The germline V gene has CDR1 LNHDA and CDR2 SQIVND (reference sequence). The length of the CDR3 is 14 residues. The complete variable domain, with remaining parts taken from reference TRBV19 and TRBJ2-5, reads DGGITQSPKYLFRKEGQNVTLSCEQNLNHDAMYWYRQDPGQGLRLIYYSQIVNDFQKGDIAEGYSVSREKKESFPLTVTSAQKNPTAFYLCASSLVGRQETLYFGPGTRLLVL.

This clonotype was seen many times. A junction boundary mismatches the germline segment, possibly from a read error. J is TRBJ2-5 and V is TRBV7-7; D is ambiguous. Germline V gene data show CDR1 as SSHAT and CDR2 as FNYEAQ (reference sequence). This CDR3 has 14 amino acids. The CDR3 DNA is TGTGCTAGCAGCTTAGGATATCCGGGAGAGACCCAGTACTTC. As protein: CASSLGYPGETQYF. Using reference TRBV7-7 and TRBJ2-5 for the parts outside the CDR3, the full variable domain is GAGVSQSPRYKVTKRGQDVTLRCDPISSHATLYWYQQALGQGPEFLTYFNYEAQPDKSGLPSDRFSAERPEGSISTLTIQRTEQRDSAMYRCASSLGYPGETQYFGPGTRLLVL.

The CDR3 DNA is TGTGCCAGCAGCTTAGGAACAGCGGTGGGCGAGGCCCAGTACTTC. Translated: CASSLGTAVGEAQYF. The chain carries TRBV7-3 and TRBJ2-5; D possibly corresponds to TRBD2 (5 bases). From germline, CDR1 is SGHTA and CDR2 FQGTGA. CDR3 size: 15 residues. Trimming cost V 2 bases and J 9 bases, with 19 bases left between them.

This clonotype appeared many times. DNA of the CDR3: TGCAGTGCTAGTAGTTTCCGGGACAGGGGGCGCGGATGGACTGAAGCTTTCTTT. This codes for CSASSFRDRGRGWTEAFF. This chain joins TRBV20-1 and TRBJ1-1; 12 nucleotides agree with TRBD1. Germline V lookup: CDR1 DFQATT, CDR2 SNEGSKA (reference sequence). The V and J ends lost 3 bases and 5 bases, in that order; junction bases with no gene match: 16. The CDR3 runs 18 residues.

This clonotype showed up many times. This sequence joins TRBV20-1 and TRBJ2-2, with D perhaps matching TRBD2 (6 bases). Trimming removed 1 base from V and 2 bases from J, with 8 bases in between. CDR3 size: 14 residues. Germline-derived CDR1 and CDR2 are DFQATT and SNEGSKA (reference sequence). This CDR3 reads CSARVGLNTGELFF. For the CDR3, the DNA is TGCAGTGCTAGAGTCGGACTAAACACCGGGGAGCTGTTTTTT.